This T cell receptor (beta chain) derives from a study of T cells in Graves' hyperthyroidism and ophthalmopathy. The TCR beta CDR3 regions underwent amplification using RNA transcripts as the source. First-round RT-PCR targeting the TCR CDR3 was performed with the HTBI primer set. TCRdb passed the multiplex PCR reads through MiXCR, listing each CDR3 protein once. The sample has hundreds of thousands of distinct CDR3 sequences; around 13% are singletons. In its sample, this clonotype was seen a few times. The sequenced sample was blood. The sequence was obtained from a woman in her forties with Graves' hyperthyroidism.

As DNA, the CDR3 is TGTGCCATCAGTGAAGCGACTAGGGCAAACACCGGGGAGCTGTTTTTT. Its protein product is CAISEATRANTGELFF. This rearrangement joins TRBV10-3 to TRBJ2-2; the D gene is possibly TRBD2 (6 bases). The length of the CDR3 is 16 residues. The germline V gene has CDR1 ENHRY and CDR2 SYGVKD. V lost 3 bases, J lost 2 bases, and 13 bases lay in between.